This note documents a single T cell receptor beta chain sequence. The antigen is not known. CDR3 size: 15 residues. With 1 base clipped from V and 2 bases from J, the junction kept 1 base outside the gene matches. Germline CDR1 is SQVTM and CDR2 is ANQGSEA. This specimen comes from a study of cytomegalovirus exposure and HLA in healthy donors. Study-level results: Rarity held for most TCR sequences, but there were some public TCRs that occurred in many donors. The authors enumerated roughly 180 TCR beta chains as linked to cytomegalovirus. With high specificity and sensitivity, the classifier reportedly diagnosed cytomegalovirus status.

Profiled with immunoSEQ multiplex PCR; TCRdb holds only in-frame clones, not every one. The sample consists of 120,000 to 150,000 clones, roughly 86% of them appearing once. The material sequenced was PBMCs. The clonotype comes from a man younger than 35 in good health and CMV-seropositive. The chain is built from TRBV29-1 and TRBJ2-1, with 11 bases lining up with TRBD2. CDR3 sequence reads: CSVEVLAGAYNEQFF. The CDR3 DNA is TGCAGCGTTGAAGTACTAGCGGGGGCCTACAATGAGCAGTTCTTC.